The rows below give T cell receptor beta chains drawn from one sample of a study of blood T cell repertoires in COVID-19. Sequencing was performed with immunoSEQ multiplex PCR; in TCRdb, only in-frame clones are kept and a portion is missing. The sample records 370,000 or so clones, roughly four fifths being singletons. The specimen sequenced was peripheral blood. The receptors stem from a human donor with acute or convalescent COVID-19. The donor label of this sample is uncertain. Both conserved end residues are part of each CDR3. Fields, in order: D gene, CDR3 length, clone size, J gene, V gene, CDR3 protein, CDR3 DNA. D genes are given only for firm matches. The size field is filled for only some rows; it gives once, few, many or a size class.

>TRBD1|15|-|TRBJ1-5|TRBV6-5
CASSDDRGPYRPQHF
TGTGCCAGCAGCGACGACAGGGGTCCCTATCGGCCCCAGCATTTT
>TRBD1|13|few|TRBJ2-7|TRBV25-1
CASYSDRAYEQYF
TGTGCCAGCTACTCTGACAGGGCCTACGAGCAGTACTTC
>-|16|-|TRBJ2-3|TRBV15
CATSEVDSASTDTQYF
TGTGCCACCAGCGAGGTAGACAGTGCTAGCACAGATACGCAGTATTTT
>-|13|-|TRBJ1-5|TRBV12-3/TRBV12-4
CASSRVDNQPQHF
TGTGCCAGCAGTCGGGTAGACAATCAGCCCCAGCATTTT
>-|12|-|TRBJ2-1|TRBV2
CASSQSGYEQFF
TGTGCCAGCAGTCAATCCGGTTATGAGCAGTTCTTC
>-|14|-|TRBJ1-5|TRBV7-2
CASSGDRNNQPQHF
TGTGCCAGCAGCGGAGACAGAAACAATCAGCCCCAGCATTTT
>-|14|-|TRBJ1-1|TRBV10-3
CAISAWGRYTEAFF
TGTGCCATCAGTGCCTGGGGGCGATACACTGAAGCTTTCTTT
>-|15|few|TRBJ1-1|TRBV5-6
CASSILQVINTEAFF
TGTGCCAGCAGCATTTTACAGGTTATTAACACTGAAGCTTTCTTT
>TRBD1|15|-|TRBJ1-4|TRBV6-5
CASSYSQGASVKLFF
TGTGCCAGCAGTTACTCGCAGGGGGCTTCGGTAAAACTGTTTTTT
>-|15|-|TRBJ1-2|TRBV2
CASSENLTPNYGYTF
TGTGCCAGCAGTGAAAATCTGACACCTAACTATGGCTACACCTTC
>TRBD1|17|-|TRBJ1-2|TRBV4-1
CASSQRDRGPDNYGYTF
TGCGCCAGCAGCCAGCGGGACAGGGGGCCCGATAACTATGGCTACACCTTC
>-|14|-|TRBJ1-6|TRBV6-1
CASSEVVGSSPLHF
TGTGCCAGCAGTGAAGTAGTAGGGAGTTCACCCCTCCACTTT
>-|15|-|TRBJ1-1|TRBV7-2
CASSFFRGAGTEAFF
TGTGCCAGCAGCTTTTTTCGGGGGGCGGGCACTGAAGCTTTCTTT
>-|16|-|TRBJ2-3|TRBV6-1
CASSENRVNIADTQYF
TGTGCCAGCAGTGAAAACAGGGTAAATATCGCAGATACGCAGTATTTT
>-|16|-|TRBJ2-6|TRBV14
CASSQDWTVGANVLTF
TGTGCCAGCAGCCAAGATTGGACAGTTGGGGCCAACGTCCTGACTTTC
>TRBD2|14|-|TRBJ2-1|TRBV19
CASKRREGYNEQFF
TGTGCCAGTAAAAGGAGGGAGGGTTACAATGAGCAGTTCTTC
>-|12|-|TRBJ1-4|TRBV10-3
CAISLLGEKLFF
TGTGCCATCAGTCTCCTAGGTGAAAAACTGTTTTTT
>-|14|-|TRBJ1-2|TRBV5-4
CASSLAGVLGFNTF
TGTGCCAGCAGCTTGGCCGGGGTGTTAGGATTCAACACCTTC
>-|18|-|TRBJ2-1|TRBV14
CASSQGGKGVASYNEQFF
TGTGCCAGCAGCCAAGGAGGAAAAGGAGTTGCCTCCTACAATGAGCAGTTCTTC
>TRBD1|16|-|TRBJ1-1|TRBV19
CASSMTSGQGLTEAFF
TGTGCCAGTAGTATGACTTCGGGACAGGGGCTAACTGAAGCTTTCTTT
>TRBD1|12|-|TRBJ1-1|TRBV11-2
CASSLRGREAFF
TGTGCCAGCAGCTTGAGGGGGCGGGAAGCTTTCTTT
>-|15|-|TRBJ1-2|TRBV7-9
CATGEQGGGGYGYTF
TGTGCCACCGGGGAACAGGGCGGCGGGGGCTATGGCTACACCTTC
>TRBD1|14|-|TRBJ1-5|TRBV30
CAWSSGQANQPQHF
TGTGCCTGGAGTTCGGGACAGGCCAATCAGCCCCAGCATTTT
>-|15|few|TRBJ2-7|TRBV6-1
CASSEAPDKSYEQYF
TGTGCCAGCAGTGAAGCCCCCGACAAATCCTACGAGCAGTACTTC
>TRBD2|15|-|TRBJ2-5|TRBV7-7
CASGLAGGKGETQYF
TGTGCCAGCGGGCTAGCGGGGGGGAAGGGGGAGACCCAGTACTTC
>TRBD1|13|-|TRBJ1-2|TRBV6-5
CASRQGEHYGYTF
TGTGCCAGCAGGCAGGGGGAACACTATGGCTACACCTTC
>TRBD2|16|-|TRBJ2-7|TRBV27
CASSFFPGLVVHEQYF
TGTGCCAGCAGTTTCTTTCCGGGACTAGTGGTGCACGAGCAGTACTTC
>-|14|few|TRBJ1-2|TRBV5-1
CASSLDGSGYGYTF
TGCGCCAGCAGCTTGGACGGCAGCGGCTATGGCTACACCTTC
>TRBD1|16|-|TRBJ2-4|TRBV3-1/TRBV3-2
CASSRTGGITKNIQYF
TGTGCCAGCAGTCGGACAGGGGGCATAACCAAAAACATTCAGTACTTC
>-|17|-|TRBJ2-7|TRBV30
CAWTPGGLGGVQFEQYF
TGTGCCTGGACTCCCGGGGGGCTTGGGGGTGTACAGTTCGAGCAGTACTTC
>-|15|-|TRBJ1-3|TRBV3-1/TRBV3-2
CASSQDGREGNTIYF
TGTGCCAGCAGCCAAGATGGCAGGGAAGGAAACACCATATATTTT
>-|17|-|TRBJ2-1|TRBV6-2/TRBV6-3
CASSGPRGRRSYNEQFF
TGTGCCAGCAGTGGCCCCCGCGGGCGGCGCTCCTACAATGAGCAGTTCTTC
>-|17|few|TRBJ2-3|TRBV14
CASSQEGLDVFTDTQYF
TGTGCCAGCAGCCAAGAGGGACTCGACGTTTTCACAGATACGCAGTATTTT
>-|13|-|TRBJ2-2|TRBV24-1
CATAGANTGELFF
TGTGCCACCGCAGGGGCGAACACCGGGGAGCTGTTTTTT
>-|11|-|TRBJ1-6|TRBV2
CASSVYSPLHF
TGTGCCAGCAGTGTATATTCACCCCTCCACTTT
>TRBD2|16|-|TRBJ2-3|TRBV11-3
CASSLGLAGATDTQYF
TGTGCCAGCAGCTTAGGACTAGCGGGGGCCACAGATACGCAGTATTTT
>-|16|-|TRBJ1-4|TRBV2
CASRLRGRATNEKLFF
TGTGCCAGCAGGTTGCGGGGGAGGGCAACTAATGAAAAACTGTTTTTT
>-|13|-|TRBJ1-1|TRBV19
CASSILVNTEAFF
TGTGCCAGTAGTATACTCGTAAACACTGAAGCTTTCTTT
>-|14|-|TRBJ1-1|TRBV27
CASSLRGKNTEAFF
TGTGCCAGCAGTTTACGGGGGAAAAACACTGAAGCTTTCTTT
>-|14|few|TRBJ1-1|TRBV28
CASSLGGVDTEAFF
TGTGCCAGCAGCTTGGGGGGAGTGGACACTGAAGCTTTCTTT
>TRBD1|12|-|TRBJ2-7|TRBV24-1
CATRGGEYEQYF
TGTGCCACCAGAGGGGGCGAGTACGAGCAGTACTTC
>TRBD1|14|-|TRBJ1-2|TRBV3-1/TRBV3-2
CASSLGTGNYGYTF
TGTGCCAGCAGCCTCGGGACAGGGAACTATGGCTACACCTTC
>-|15|-|TRBJ2-3|TRBV18
CASSPVGGRSDTQYF
TGTGCCAGCTCACCAGTGGGGGGGCGTTCAGATACGCAGTATTTT
>TRBD2|15|-|TRBJ2-7|TRBV19
CASSGVAGGTYEQYF
TGTGCCAGTAGTGGGGTAGCGGGGGGGACCTACGAGCAGTACTTC
>-|16|-|TRBJ1-6|TRBV11-2
CASSLQGGSYNSPLHF
TGTGCCAGCAGCTTACAAGGGGGCTCCTATAATTCACCCCTCCACTTT
>-|14|-|TRBJ2-4|TRBV28
CAVMGRLAKNIQYF
TGTGCCGTTATGGGTCGACTAGCCAAAAACATTCAGTACTTC